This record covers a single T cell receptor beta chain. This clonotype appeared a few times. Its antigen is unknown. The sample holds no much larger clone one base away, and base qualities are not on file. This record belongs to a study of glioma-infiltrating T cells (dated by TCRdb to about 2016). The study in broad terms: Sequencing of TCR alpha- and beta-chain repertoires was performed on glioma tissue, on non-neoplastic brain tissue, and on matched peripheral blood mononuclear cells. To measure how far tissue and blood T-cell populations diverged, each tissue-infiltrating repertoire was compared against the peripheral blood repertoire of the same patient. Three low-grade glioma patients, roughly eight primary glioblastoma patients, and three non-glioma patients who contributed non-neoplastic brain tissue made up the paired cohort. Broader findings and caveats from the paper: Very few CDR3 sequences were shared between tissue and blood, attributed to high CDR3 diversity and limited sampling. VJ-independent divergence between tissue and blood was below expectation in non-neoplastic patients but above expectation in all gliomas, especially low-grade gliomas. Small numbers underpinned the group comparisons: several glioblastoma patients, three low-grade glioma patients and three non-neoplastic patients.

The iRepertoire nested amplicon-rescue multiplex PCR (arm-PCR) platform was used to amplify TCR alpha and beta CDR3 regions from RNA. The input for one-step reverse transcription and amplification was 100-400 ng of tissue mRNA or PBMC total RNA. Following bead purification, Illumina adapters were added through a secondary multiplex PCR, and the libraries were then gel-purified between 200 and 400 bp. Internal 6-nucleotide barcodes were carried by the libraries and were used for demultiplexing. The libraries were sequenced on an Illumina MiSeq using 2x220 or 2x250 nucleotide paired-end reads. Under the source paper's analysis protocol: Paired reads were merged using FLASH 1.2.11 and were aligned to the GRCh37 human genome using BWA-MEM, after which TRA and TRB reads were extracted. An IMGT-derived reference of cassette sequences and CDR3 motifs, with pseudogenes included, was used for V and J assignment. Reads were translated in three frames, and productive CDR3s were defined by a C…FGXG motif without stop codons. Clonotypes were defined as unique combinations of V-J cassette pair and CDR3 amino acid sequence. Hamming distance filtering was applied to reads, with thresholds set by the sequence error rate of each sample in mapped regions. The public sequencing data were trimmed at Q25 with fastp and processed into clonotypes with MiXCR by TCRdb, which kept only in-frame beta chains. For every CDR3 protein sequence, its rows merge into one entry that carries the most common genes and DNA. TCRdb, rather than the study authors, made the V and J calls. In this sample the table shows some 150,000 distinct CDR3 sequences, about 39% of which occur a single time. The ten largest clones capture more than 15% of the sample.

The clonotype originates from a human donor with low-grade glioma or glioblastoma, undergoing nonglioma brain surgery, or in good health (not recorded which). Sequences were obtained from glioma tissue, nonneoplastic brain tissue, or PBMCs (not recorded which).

The sequenced DNA is TGTGCCAGCAGAGGACAGGCGGATAATTCACCCCTCCACTTT. The encoded protein is CASRGQADNSPLHF. The rearrangement joined TRBV2 to TRBJ1-6, with 7 central nucleotides matching TRBD1. After removal of 6 bases from V and 5 bases from J, the junction retains 4 bases not matched to a gene. Spanning cysteine to phenylalanine, the CDR3 consists of 14 amino acids. Only the CDR3 portion is preserved as DNA: 42 bases, with reading frame beginning at the first base. The germline V gene provides CDR1 SNHLY and CDR2 FYNNEI.